This T cell receptor (beta chain) was sequenced in a study of blood T cell repertoires in COVID-19. Study details: Acute and convalescent COVID-19 specimens originated in the United States, Italy and Spain.

Methods used by the authors: Counts of nucleated cells, estimated from reference gene primer amplification, were obtained. Assay used: immunoSEQ multiplex PCR; TCRdb lists only in-frame clones, some missing. V and J calls and clone size are copied from that table; D and trimming were computed from the DNA. The sample lists roughly 98,000 clones; less than 85% were seen once. Germline CDR1 is SNHLY and CDR2 is FYNNEI. CDR3 length: 15 amino acids. J gave up 4 bases and V 6 bases, and 6 bases lay outside the gene matches. The sequenced material came from peripheral blood. The chain carries TRBV2 and TRBJ2-2; 9 bases line up with TRBD2. The origin of this receptor is a man aged 65 to 79 with active or convalescent COVID-19. CDR3 coding DNA: TGTGCCAGCAGAGGGACTAGCCTGGGCACCGGGGAGCTGTTTTTT. Translated: CASRGTSLGTGELFF.